These 15 T cell receptor beta chains were sequenced from one sample in a study of monozygotic twins with inflammatory bowel disease. TCRdb reworked the 5' RACE reads into one entry per CDR3 protein, no DNA. This repertoire comprises around 380,000 distinct CDR3 sequences; its ten largest clones make up 2% to 3%. What was sequenced was blood. These receptor sequences come from a human donor with ulcerative colitis or Crohn's disease, or a healthy co-twin of an affected twin (not recorded which).

The chain combines TRBV4-3 with TRBJ2-1; the D gene TCRdb calls, TRBD1, cannot be checked with no DNA. Germline V gene sequence: CDR1 LGHNA, CDR2 YSLEER. CDR3 length: 17 residues. The CDR3 protein is CASSQVPGQYWRNEQFF.

This chain joins TRBV6-1 and TRBJ2-2; there is no DNA to check the TCRdb D call of TRBD2. Looked up from germline, CDR1 is MNHNS and CDR2 is SASEGT. This CDR3 has 15 residues. The CDR3 is CASSQAIRNTGELFF.

This chain links TRBV4-2 with TRBJ2-7; TCRdb indicates TRBD2, and absent DNA this call remains unverified. CDR1 and CDR2 (germline): LGHNA, YNFKEQ. The CDR3 is 15 amino acids. The CDR3 is CASSQERGLPYEQYF.

The V and J genes are TRBV20-1 and TRBJ2-1. This CDR3 has 13 amino acids. CDR1 and CDR2 from the germline V gene are DFQATT and SNEGSKA (reference sequence). CDR3: CSARDYYYNEQFF.

The chain combines TRBV7-3 with TRBJ2-5; no DNA is available, so the TRBD2 call from TCRdb remains unchecked. This CDR3 contains 17 residues. Germline V gives CDR1 SGHTA, CDR2 FQGTGA. The CDR3 here is CASSLRGSGSHQETQYF.

The chain couples TRBV5-1 to TRBJ1-2. CDR3 length equals 16 residues. Germline CDR1 and CDR2: SGHRS and YFSETQ. CDR3 protein: CASSLAGGDPKYGYTF.

CDR3 sequence: CASSPGEGPNSPLHF. The chain is built from TRBV3-1 and TRBJ1-6. Germline-derived CDR1 and CDR2 are LGHDT and YNNKEL (reference sequence). The CDR3 length is 15 residues.

The rearrangement joins TRBV20-1 to TRBJ2-7; TCRdb calls TRBD2, which cannot be checked without DNA. The CDR3 spans 15 residues. Germline CDR1 and CDR2: DFQATT and SNEGSKA (reference sequence). The CDR3 here is CSARAERDHSYEQYF.

The V call is TRBV5-1, the J call TRBJ2-2; with no DNA, the TCRdb D assignment of TRBD1 cannot be verified. This CDR3 has 18 amino acids. The germline gives CDR1 SGHRS, CDR2 YFSETQ. The CDR3 protein is CASSFRDRGPINTGELFF.

V gene TRBV10-3 combines with J gene TRBJ1-1. The length of the CDR3 is 17 residues. Germline values: CDR1 ENHRY, CDR2 SYGVKD. CDR3 residues: CAISESAVSGTNTEAFF.

The gene calls are TRBV19 and TRBJ1-1. Germline CDR1 is LNHDA and CDR2 is SQIVND (reference sequence). The CDR3 covers 13 residues. CDR3 sequence: CASSMSGGTEAFF.

The CDR3 protein is CASSLITGRDGYTF. This chain uses TRBV7-2 with TRBJ1-2. Germline lookup yields CDR1 SGHTA and CDR2 FQGNSA. There are 14 residues in the CDR3.

The gene calls are TRBV12-3 or TRBV12-4 and TRBJ2-6. The CDR3 loop spans 14 amino acids. The CDR3 region is CASSLYSGANVLTF.

The CDR3 protein is CASSTRTGAAGELFF. The chain is built from TRBV19 and TRBJ2-2; the TCRdb D gene call, TRBD1, has no DNA to confirm it. CDR3 length: 15 residues. Per germline, CDR1 LNHDA and CDR2 SQIVND (reference sequence). Together with reference TRBV19 and TRBJ2-2, the CDR3 gives the full variable domain: DGGITQSPKYLFRKEGQNVTLSCEQNLNHDAMYWYRQDPGQGLRLIYYSQIVNDFQKGDIAEGYSVSREKKESFPLTVTSAQKNPTAFYLCASSTRTGAAGELFFGEGSRLTVL.

The rearrangement uses TRBV24-1 and TRBJ2-1; TCRdb lists TRBD2, though no DNA is available to test this call. This CDR3 contains 13 residues. Germline lookup yields CDR1 KGHDR and CDR2 SFDVKD. The CDR3 sequence: CATSDPLYNEQFF.